Listed here are 7 T cell receptor beta chains from one sample, sequenced in a study of T cell responses to AZD1222 COVID-19 vaccine. The method was immunoSEQ multiplex PCR; TCRdb's version includes in-frame clones alone and lacks a portion of them. The data show about 120,000 clones, with roughly 87% seen just once and roughly 8% held by the top ten. This sample comprised peripheral blood, obtained on day 0 of AZD1222 vaccination. These receptors originate from an adult in good health.

The chain employs TRBV28 and TRBJ1-5, with 9 bases identical to TRBD1. The germline V gene has CDR1 MDHEN and CDR2 SYDVKM. J was trimmed by 6 bases and V by 1 base; bases with no gene match: 16. The CDR3 spans 19 residues. In DNA, the CDR3 is TGTGCCAGCAGTTTATTCGTGCCTCGAAAGGACAGGGGAATTCAGCCCCAGCATTTT. This codes for CASSLFVPRKDRGIQPQHF.

CDR3 loop: CASSLDDEQFF. For the CDR3, the DNA is TGTGCCAGCAGCTTAGACGATGAGCAGTTCTTC. The chain carries TRBV7-9 and TRBJ2-1; D ambiguous. Germline CDR1 SEHNR, CDR2 FQNEAQ (reference sequence). The V end was cut by 1 base, the J end by 8 bases, with 3 bases between. The length of the CDR3 is 11 residues.

CDR3 DNA: TGCGCCAGCAGCCCGGGGAACACTGAAGCTTTCTTT. It is translated as CASSPGNTEAFF. This sequence joins TRBV5-1 and TRBJ1-1; D gene uncertain. Germline CDR1 SGHRS, CDR2 YFSETQ. Trimming left V 4 bases short and J 1 base short, with 5 bases between. CDR3 size: 12 residues.

This chain uses TRBV19 with TRBJ1-2; the D gene is possibly TRBD1 (5 bases). Germline lookup yields CDR1 LNHDA and CDR2 SQIVND (reference sequence). CDR3 length: 13 amino acids. Between the trimmed V and J ends, which lost 5 bases and 4 bases, there was a span of 11 bases. CDR3 bases: TGTGCCAGTAGTCGAGGGGACGCCTATGGCTACACCTTC. Translating gives CASSRGDAYGYTF.

The chain is built from TRBV5-1 and TRBJ1-2; D is uncertain. Trimming removed 0 bases at V and 4 bases at J, with 7 bases between. The length of the CDR3 is 13 residues. In germline, CDR1 is SGHRS, CDR2 YFSETQ. For the CDR3, the DNA is TGCGCCAGCAGCTTGGACCTTACCTATGGCTACACCTTC. Protein sequence: CASSLDLTYGYTF.

The CDR3 nucleotides read TGTGCCACCTCCGTGGGAGCGGGACCCACAGATACGCAGTATTTT. Its protein product is CATSVGAGPTDTQYF. V is TRBV24-1 and J is TRBJ2-3; 7 positions match TRBD2. This CDR3 spans 15 amino acids. Germline V CDR1 and CDR2: KGHDR, SFDVKD. J lost 2 bases, V lost 9 bases, and 10 bases had no gene match.

V gene TRBV10-3 combines with J gene TRBJ1-4, with 7 nucleotides matching TRBD1. Unmatched junction bases numbered 10, after V lost 10 bases and J lost 8 bases. This CDR3 has 13 residues. Germline V gene data show CDR1 as ENHRY and CDR2 as SYGVKD. The DNA for the CDR3 is TGTGCCACCCAAAGGGGGACAGACGAAAAACTGTTTTTT. It encodes CATQRGTDEKLFF.